This paragraph covers one TCR beta chain sequence. Its antigen remains unknown. TCRdb's table, derived via immunoSEQ multiplex PCR, lists solely in-frame clones and lacks some. The data contain about 750,000 clones, 80% to 95% of them seen just once; the ten biggest clones take up 24%. Naive CD8 cells lacked CD45RO, underwent positive selection for CCR7 and left out terminally differentiated effector memory CD45RA+ cells. These data originate in a study of shared clonotypes between healthy human individuals. Overall study context: Those who served as donors were a couple of women and three men between the ages of 18 and 49. Study results and limitations: Clonotype sharing across a handful of donors was observed for 4% to 6.5% of naive CD4 clonotypes.

Germline CDR1 MDHEN, CDR2 SYDVKM. The V and J ends lost 8 bases and 3 bases respectively, with 11 bases between them. The CDR3 is 13 residues long. This receptor was taken from a man aged 25-45 years in good health. The genes are TRBV28 and TRBJ2-1; D is possibly TRBD2 (6 bases). The source material was naive CD8+ T cells sorted from blood. CDR3 loop: CASGGRVYNEQFF. The CDR3 coding sequence is TGTGCCAGCGGAGGGCGGGTCTACAATGAGCAGTTCTTC.